The entry that follows covers one TCR beta chain sequence. The sample is drawn from a study of blood T cell repertoires in COVID-19. This CDR3 contains 16 residues. The germline gives CDR1 SGDLS, CDR2 YYNGEE. Trimming removed 0 bases from V and 2 bases from J, with 14 bases in between. The table came from immunoSEQ multiplex PCR; TCRdb's copy has only in-frame clones and leaves some out. The sample yields approximately 88,000 clones, about nine tenths seen once. The origin of this receptor is a male donor with acute or convalescent COVID-19. The sequencing input was peripheral blood. The V and J genes are TRBV9 and TRBJ2-5, with TRBD2 as a possible D gene (5 bases). The CDR3 DNA is TGTGCCAGCAGCGTAGTCCCCCTAGCCGGTCAAGAGACCCAGTACTTC. This translates into CASSVVPLAGQETQYF.